The clone carrying this T cell receptor beta chain was seen just once. The data derive from a study of blood T cell repertoires in COVID-19. Repertoires were generated with immunoSEQ multiplex PCR, while TCRdb's copy carries only in-frame clones and drops some. The table shows 200,000 or so clones, with about four fifths occurring only once. Recovered status applied to Cohort 3 donors who had two consecutive negative PCRs. It also applied to those with clearance or with symptom resolution. The V end lost 0 bases, the J end lost 1 base, and 17 bases lay between the germline ends. The CDR3 covers 18 residues. CDR1 is PRHDT and CDR2 is FYEKMQ in the germline V gene (reference sequence).

Sequenced: PBMCs or T cells enriched from blood (not recorded which). The clonotype comes from a man aged 40-49 years who had recovered from COVID-19. The rearrangement joins TRBV13 to TRBJ2-3, with a tentative D call TRBD2 (6 bases). In DNA form, the CDR3 reads TGTGCCAGCAGCTTAGGGGGGTGGAGGGTCCGTGGCACAGATACGCAGTATTTT. Its protein is CASSLGGWRVRGTDTQYF. Full variable domain (missing parts from reference TRBV13 and TRBJ2-3): AAGVIQSPRHLIKEKRETATLKCYPIPRHDTVYWYQQGPGQDPQFLISFYEKMQSDKGSIPDRFSAQQFSDYHSELNMSSLELGDSALYFCASSLGGWRVRGTDTQYFGPGTRLTVL.